The 11 T cell receptor beta chains below were found in one sample sequenced in a study of T cells in Graves' hyperthyroidism and ophthalmopathy. Authors of the study amplified TCR beta CDR3 regions from RNA transcripts. First-round RT-PCR with HTBI primers amplified the TCR CDR3 region. TCRdb re-analysed the multiplex PCR reads in MiXCR, keeping a single row per CDR3 protein. The sample shows about half a million distinct CDR3 sequences, about 20% of them seen only once. Sequenced material: blood. The receptors were sampled from a woman aged 70-85 years with Graves' ophthalmopathy.

This chain joins TRBV11-2 and TRBJ2-7, with D maybe TRBD2 (6 bases). The V gene lost 1 base and the J gene lost 4 bases, with 14 bases spanning the gap. This CDR3 contains 15 residues. The germline CDR1 and CDR2 sequences are SGHAT and FQNNGV. The chain's CDR3 is CASSLGRGTHYEQYF. CDR3 coding DNA: TGTGCCAGCAGCTTAGGGCGGGGAACCCATTACGAGCAGTACTTC.

Many counts were recorded for this clonotype. The V and J genes are TRBV2 and TRBJ2-6; perhaps TRBD2 as D (5 bases). The CDR3 consists of 14 residues. V lost 4 bases, J lost 3 bases, and 7 bases lay in between. Germline CDR1 and CDR2: SNHLY and FYNNEI. The DNA of the CDR3 is TGTGCCAGCAGTGGAGGGTTTGGGGCCAACGTCCTGACTTTC. Amino acids: CASSGGFGANVLTF.

This clonotype showed up many times. The chain combines TRBV6-2 or TRBV6-3 with TRBJ2-3, with TRBD1 as a possible D gene (5 bases). Trimming cost V 2 bases and J 0 bases, with 15 bases left between them. The V gene's germline CDR1 is MNHEY and CDR2 SVGEGT. This CDR3 has 17 amino acids. The CDR3 DNA follows: TGTGCCAGCAGTTACGTCCAGGGCGGACCTAGCACAGATACGCAGTATTTT. As protein: CASSYVQGGPSTDTQYF.

This clonotype was detected a few times. The gene calls are TRBV30 and TRBJ2-5; D possibly corresponds to TRBD2 (5 bases). The CDR3 runs 16 residues. Germline assignment: CDR1 GTSNPN and CDR2 SVGIG (reference sequence). Trimming shortened V by 1 base and J by 1 base, and 16 bases separated the two germline ends. Here the CDR3 DNA reads TGTGCCTGGAGTGCCGATCGGAAGCGGCGCCAAGAGACCCAGTACTTC. This gives the protein CAWSADRKRRQETQYF.

The V and J genes are TRBV6-1 and TRBJ2-1, with D unresolved. Germline CDR1 MNHNS, CDR2 SASEGT. The CDR3 loop spans 14 amino acids. V was clipped by 8 bases and J by 2 bases, with 13 bases between them. The CDR3 loop is CASGRLGTYNEQFF. CDR3 sequence (DNA): TGTGCCAGCGGTCGCTTAGGGACCTACAATGAGCAGTTCTTC.

This clonotype turned up a few times. Here the CDR3 reads CASSLAGLPYEQYF. As DNA, the CDR3 is TGTGCCAGCAGTTTAGCGGGGCTCCCCTACGAGCAGTACTTC. The chain combines TRBV12-3 or TRBV12-4 with TRBJ2-7; maybe TRBD1 (5 bases). Trimming removed 0 bases from V and 2 bases from J, with 8 bases in between. This CDR3 is built from 14 residues.

This sequence joins TRBV29-1 and TRBJ2-3; D is ambiguous. Per the germline V gene, CDR1 is SQVTM and CDR2 is ANQGSEA. This CDR3 spans 13 amino acids. V lost 8 bases and J 6 bases, leaving 18 bases between the germline ends. Here the CDR3 reads CSIEAATTDTQYF. CDR3 in DNA: TGCAGCATCGAGGCGGCTACGACCGATACGCAGTATTTT.

The chain recombines TRBV6-1 with TRBJ1-6; 9 bases fit TRBD1. The CDR3 length is 15 residues. Germline V gene sequence: CDR1 MNHNS, CDR2 SASEGT. The J segment lost 10 bases and the V segment lost 6 bases, leaving 10 bases of the junction unmatched. This chain's CDR3 is CASRPPGQGFSPLHF. CDR3 in DNA: TGTGCCAGCAGGCCCCCGGGACAGGGTTTCTCACCCCTCCACTTT.

This clonotype was detected ten times or more. The CDR3 nucleotides are TGCAGTGCCCCTCTCCCGGGACCGAAGAACACTGAAGCTTTCTTT. Amino acid sequence: CSAPLPGPKNTEAFF. The chain combines TRBV20-1 with TRBJ1-1; tentatively, D is TRBD1 (5 bases). The CDR3 runs to 15 residues. Per the germline V gene, CDR1 is DFQATT and CDR2 is SNEGSKA (reference sequence). V shed 6 bases and J shed 1 base, with 18 bases lying between them.

The chain uses TRBV24-1 and TRBJ2-5, with TRBD1 matching over 8 bases. The germline gives CDR1 KGHDR, CDR2 SFDVKD. With V trimmed by 3 bases and J by 3 bases, 5 bases remained unmatched. There are 15 residues in the CDR3. Written as DNA, the CDR3 is TGTGCCACCAGTGATCCCAGGGGGCCGGAAGAGACCCAGTACTTC. Encoded protein: CATSDPRGPEETQYF.

This clonotype came up a few times. The J gene is TRBJ1-4, the V gene TRBV7-9; a weak D match, TRBD1 (5 bases). V gave up 0 bases and J gave up 7 bases, with 15 bases separating them. The CDR3 has 16 amino acids. Germline V gene sequence: CDR1 SEHNR, CDR2 FQNEAQ (reference sequence). As DNA, the CDR3 is TGTGCCAGCAGCTTAGCAAGCTCGGGGCGAGGTGAAAAACTGTTTTTT. Protein sequence: CASSLASSGRGEKLFF. Combining the CDR3 with reference TRBV7-9 and TRBJ1-4 gives the whole variable domain DTGVSQNPRHKITKRGQNVTFRCDPISEHNRLYWYRQTLGQGPEFLTYFQNEAQLEKSRLLSDRFSAERPKGSFSTLEIQRTEQGDSAMYLCASSLASSGRGEKLFFGSGTQLSVL.